A selection of T cell receptor beta chains follows, all from one sample in a study of cytomegalovirus exposure and HLA in healthy donors. Some clones are missing from TCRdb's copy, which holds only in-frame ones; the method was immunoSEQ multiplex PCR. The data show over 130,000 clones, roughly 63% seen once. Sequenced material: PBMCs. These receptors originate from a woman aged 55 to 70 in good health and CMV-seropositive. Both conserved end residues are part of each CDR3. Fields, in order: CDR3 protein, CDR3 DNA, clone size, J gene, V gene, D gene. A D gene is named only where the DNA matches it firmly. The size field is filled for only some rows; it gives once, few, many or a size class.

CDR3: CASSLEGRGNTIYF; DNA: TGCGCCAGCAGCTTGGAAGGGAGGGGAAACACCATATATTTT; size: once; J: TRBJ1-3; V: TRBV5-1; D: .
CDR3: CASRGVGTEAFF; DNA: TGTGCCAGCAGAGGGGTGGGGACTGAAGCTTTCTTT; size: .; J: TRBJ1-1; V: TRBV28; D: .
CDR3: CASSLPQGADTQYF; DNA: TGCGCCAGCAGCTTGCCCCAGGGGGCAGATACGCAGTATTTT; size: few; J: TRBJ2-3; V: TRBV5-1; D: TRBD1
CDR3: CASSLAPGQFYGYTF; DNA: TGTGCCAGCAGCTTAGCGCCGGGACAGTTCTATGGCTACACCTTC; size: .; J: TRBJ1-2; V: TRBV7-2; D: TRBD1
CDR3: CASSLAGGTEAFF; DNA: TGTGCCAGCAGTTTAGCAGGGGGCACTGAAGCTTTCTTT; size: .; J: TRBJ1-1; V: TRBV27; D: TRBD1
CDR3: CASSPPRASSYNEQFF; DNA: TGCGCCAGCAGCCCCCCCAGGGCTAGCTCCTACAATGAGCAGTTCTTC; size: .; J: TRBJ2-1; V: TRBV5-1; D: .
CDR3: CASSVYRDRGIF; DNA: TGTGCCAGCAGTGTCTACCGGGACAGGGGTATTTTT; size: .; J: TRBJ1-4; V: TRBV2; D: TRBD1
CDR3: CASSRGQHDGYTF; DNA: TGTGCCAGCTCACGGGGACAGCATGATGGCTACACCTTC; size: .; J: TRBJ1-2; V: TRBV18; D: TRBD1
CDR3: CASSFSGTSGEQFF; DNA: TGTGCCAGCAGCTTTTCCGGGACTAGCGGCGAGCAGTTCTTC; size: few; J: TRBJ2-1; V: TRBV11-2; D: TRBD2
CDR3: CASSLTRDRGQETQYF; DNA: TGTGCCAGCAGCTTAACTAGGGACAGGGGGCAAGAGACCCAGTACTTC; size: .; J: TRBJ2-5; V: TRBV7-3; D: TRBD1
CDR3: CASSPLAIRAEAFF; DNA: TGTGCCAGCAGTCCGCTCGCGATTCGCGCTGAAGCTTTCTTT; size: .; J: TRBJ1-1; V: TRBV6-5; D: .
CDR3: CSGKSRIADTQYF; DNA: TGCAGCGGCAAATCACGCATAGCAGATACGCAGTATTTT; size: .; J: TRBJ2-3; V: TRBV29-1; D: .
CDR3: CASSPKTGGNTEAFF; DNA: TGTGCCAGCAGCCCAAAAACAGGGGGGAACACTGAAGCTTTCTTT; size: .; J: TRBJ1-1; V: TRBV7-2; D: TRBD1
CDR3: CASSLDPSRFYEQYF; DNA: TGTGCCAGCAGCTTAGACCCTAGCCGCTTCTACGAGCAGTACTTC; size: once; J: TRBJ2-7; V: TRBV7-2; D: .
CDR3: CASSYSSGRSDTQYF; DNA: TGTGCCAGCAGTTACAGTAGCGGGAGGTCAGATACGCAGTATTTT; size: .; J: TRBJ2-3; V: TRBV6-5; D: TRBD2
CDR3: CASSPGQPWDSGYTF; DNA: TGTGCCAGCAGTCCCGGTCAGCCTTGGGACTCTGGCTACACCTTC; size: .; J: TRBJ1-2; V: TRBV6-5; D: .
CDR3: CASSLVGQGPGELFF; DNA: TGTGCCAGCAGCTTGGTGGGACAGGGGCCCGGGGAGCTGTTTTTT; size: few; J: TRBJ2-2; V: TRBV5-5; D: TRBD1
CDR3: CASSLKSESSYEQYF; DNA: TGTGCCAGCAGCTTAAAGTCGGAGAGTTCCTACGAGCAGTACTTC; size: few; J: TRBJ2-7; V: TRBV7-2; D: .
CDR3: CAWSVEDRGSSPLHF; DNA: TGTGCCTGGAGTGTTGAGGACAGGGGATCATCACCCCTCCACTTT; size: .; J: TRBJ1-6; V: TRBV30; D: TRBD1
CDR3: CSVPAAGVNTEAFF; DNA: TGCAGCGTCCCGGCGGCGGGGGTGAACACTGAAGCTTTCTTT; size: .; J: TRBJ1-1; V: TRBV29-1; D: .
CDR3: CASRNRANTDTQYF; DNA: TGCGCCAGCAGAAACAGGGCCAACACAGATACGCAGTATTTT; size: .; J: TRBJ2-3; V: TRBV5-1; D: .
CDR3: CASSLETGVGYEKLFF; DNA: TGCGCCAGCAGCTTGGAGACAGGGGTCGGGTATGAAAAACTGTTTTTT; size: .; J: TRBJ1-4; V: TRBV5-1; D: TRBD1
CDR3: CASSLTGGTTDTQYF; DNA: TGTGCCAGCAGCTTAACGGGAGGAACGACAGATACGCAGTATTTT; size: .; J: TRBJ2-3; V: TRBV7-3; D: .
CDR3: CAWSVGDSRGEQYF; DNA: TGTGCCTGGAGTGTAGGGGACTCCCGGGGAGAGCAGTACTTC; size: .; J: TRBJ2-7; V: TRBV30; D: .
CDR3: CASSLIENTGELFF; DNA: TGTGCCAGCAGCTTGATAGAGAACACCGGGGAGCTGTTTTTT; size: .; J: TRBJ2-2; V: TRBV5-5; D: .
CDR3: CASSLGGAANYGYTF; DNA: TGTGCCAGCAGTCTCGGGGGGGCAGCTAACTATGGCTACACCTTC; size: .; J: TRBJ1-2; V: TRBV28; D: .
CDR3: CASSEGRQGRYEQYF; DNA: TGTGCCAGCAGTGAAGGGCGACAGGGGAGGTACGAGCAGTACTTC; size: few; J: TRBJ2-7; V: TRBV2; D: TRBD1
CDR3: CASTGSGRRETQYF; DNA: TGTGCCAGCACCGGGAGTGGGAGACGAGAGACCCAGTACTTC; size: .; J: TRBJ2-5; V: TRBV28; D: .
CDR3: CASSPRSGSFYEQYF; DNA: TGTGCCAGCAGCCCGCGTAGCGGGTCGTTCTACGAGCAGTACTTC; size: .; J: TRBJ2-7; V: TRBV27; D: TRBD2
CDR3: CASSFGLTGDTQYF; DNA: TGTGCCAGCAGCTTCGGACTGACGGGAGATACGCAGTATTTT; size: once; J: TRBJ2-3; V: TRBV7-9; D: .
CDR3: CASSLIPSGRETQYF; DNA: TGTGCCAGCAGTCTCATCCCTAGCGGGAGGGAGACCCAGTACTTC; size: .; J: TRBJ2-5; V: TRBV28; D: TRBD2
CDR3: CAISDDRGGATNEKLFF; DNA: TGTGCCATCAGTGACGACAGGGGGGGGGCAACTAATGAAAAACTGTTTTTT; size: .; J: TRBJ1-4; V: TRBV10-3; D: TRBD1
CDR3: CASVIAGTSSYNEQFF; DNA: TGTGCCAGCGTGATAGCGGGAACGTCGTCCTACAATGAGCAGTTCTTC; size: .; J: TRBJ2-1; V: TRBV6-6; D: TRBD2
CDR3: CASSRAGHSTSTDTQYF; DNA: TGTGCCAGCTCTCGAGCGGGGCACTCAACTAGCACAGATACGCAGTATTTT; size: .; J: TRBJ2-3; V: TRBV18; D: TRBD2
CDR3: CASSTSGNSYEQYF; DNA: TGTGCCAGTAGTACTAGCGGTAACTCCTACGAGCAGTACTTC; size: .; J: TRBJ2-7; V: TRBV19; D: TRBD2
CDR3: CASSLDPVQETQYF; DNA: TGTGCCAGCAGCTTGGATCCAGTCCAAGAGACCCAGTACTTC; size: .; J: TRBJ2-5; V: TRBV5-5; D: .
CDR3: CASNTGGITNTGELFF; DNA: TGTGCCAGTAATACAGGGGGCATTACGAACACCGGGGAGCTGTTTTTT; size: once; J: TRBJ2-2; V: TRBV6-6; D: TRBD1
CDR3: CASRSDRANLREKLFF; DNA: TGTGCCAGCAGATCAGACAGAGCAAACCTCCGGGAAAAACTGTTTTTT; size: once; J: TRBJ1-4; V: TRBV2; D: .
CDR3: CASSHGGMNTEAFF; DNA: TGTGCCAGCAGCCATGGCGGGATGAACACTGAAGCTTTCTTT; size: .; J: TRBJ1-1; V: TRBV4-2; D: .
CDR3: CASSRDTLANSDTQYF; DNA: TGCGCCAGCAGCAGAGACACACTAGCGAATTCAGATACGCAGTATTTT; size: few; J: TRBJ2-3; V: TRBV5-1; D: TRBD2
CDR3: CASSIEPGQGRAEAFF; DNA: TGTGCCAGCAGTATCGAACCGGGACAGGGTCGGGCCGAAGCTTTCTTT; size: .; J: TRBJ1-1; V: TRBV7-2; D: TRBD1
CDR3: CASSLRGPSSGISGANVLTF; DNA: TGCGCCAGCAGCCTACGAGGTCCCTCGAGCGGCATCTCTGGGGCCAACGTCCTGACTTTC; size: .; J: TRBJ2-6; V: TRBV5-1; D: .
CDR3: CASGQGWRVANTGELFF; DNA: TGCGCCAGCGGACAGGGGTGGAGGGTCGCGAACACCGGGGAGCTGTTTTTT; size: .; J: TRBJ2-2; V: TRBV4-3; D: TRBD1
CDR3: CASSYLPEGPVVETQYF; DNA: TGTGCCAGCAGTTACCTCCCGGAGGGACCGGTGGTCGAGACCCAGTACTTC; size: .; J: TRBJ2-5; V: TRBV7-3; D: .
CDR3: CASSPQGINEKLFF; DNA: TGTGCCAGCAGCCCGCAGGGAATTAATGAAAAACTGTTTTTT; size: .; J: TRBJ1-4; V: TRBV9; D: .
CDR3: CAISPQGSTYTQYF; DNA: TGTGCCATCAGCCCCCAAGGTAGCACATATACGCAGTATTTT; size: .; J: TRBJ2-3; V: TRBV10-3; D: .
CDR3: CASSAMTSGFTYEQYF; DNA: TGTGCCAGCAGCGCAATGACTAGCGGGTTTACCTACGAGCAGTACTTC; size: .; J: TRBJ2-7; V: TRBV5-4; D: TRBD2
CDR3: CASRGSLYEQYF; DNA: TGTGCCAGCAGGGGCAGCCTCTACGAGCAGTACTTC; size: few; J: TRBJ2-7; V: TRBV11-1; D: .
CDR3: CATSRTGPTRNPQYF; DNA: TGTGCCACCAGCAGGACAGGCCCGACGAGGAACCCGCAGTATTTT; size: once; J: TRBJ2-3; V: TRBV15; D: .
CDR3: CASSVNRNSGRAQETQYF; DNA: TGTGCCAGCAGTGTTAACAGGAATAGCGGGAGGGCCCAAGAGACCCAGTACTTC; size: .; J: TRBJ2-5; V: TRBV28; D: TRBD2
CDR3: CSVEGLAATDTQYF; DNA: TGCAGCGTTGAAGGACTAGCGGCCACAGATACGCAGTATTTT; size: .; J: TRBJ2-3; V: TRBV29-1; D: TRBD2
CDR3: CASSVGSSGTYEQYF; DNA: TGTGCCAGCAGCGTAGGATCTAGCGGGACCTACGAGCAGTACTTC; size: .; J: TRBJ2-7; V: TRBV9; D: TRBD2
CDR3: CASRGGWYEQYF; DNA: TGTGCCAGCAGAGGGGGCTGGTACGAGCAGTACTTC; size: once; J: TRBJ2-7; V: TRBV6-5; D: TRBD1
CDR3: CASSLVQGVYEQYF; DNA: TGCGCCAGCAGCTTGGTACAGGGGGTCTACGAGCAGTACTTC; size: .; J: TRBJ2-7; V: TRBV5-1; D: TRBD1
CDR3: CASSSSGRAPYEQYF; DNA: TGTGCCAGCAGCAGTAGCGGGAGGGCCCCCTACGAGCAGTACTTC; size: few; J: TRBJ2-7; V: TRBV27; D: TRBD2
CDR3: CASSPRTGIVLNYGYTF; DNA: TGTGCCAGTAGTCCTCGGACAGGAATCGTTCTTAACTATGGCTACACCTTC; size: few; J: TRBJ1-2; V: TRBV19; D: TRBD1
CDR3: CAWSVRGQLFF; DNA: TGTGCCTGGAGTGTCCGTGGACAGCTTTTCTTC; size: .; J: TRBJ1-2; V: TRBV30; D: .
CDR3: CASRLPGGIAFF; DNA: TGTGCCAGCAGGCTCCCCGGAGGGATTGCTTTCTTT; size: .; J: TRBJ1-1; V: TRBV28; D: .
CDR3: CASSPLAGAYEQYF; DNA: TGTGCCAGCAGTCCCCTGGCGGGGGCCTACGAGCAGTACTTC; size: .; J: TRBJ2-7; V: TRBV28; D: TRBD2
CDR3: CASSELGLAGGLDTQYF; DNA: TGTGCCAGCAGTGAATTGGGACTAGCGGGAGGGCTCGACACCCAGTACTTC; size: once; J: TRBJ2-5; V: TRBV2; D: TRBD2